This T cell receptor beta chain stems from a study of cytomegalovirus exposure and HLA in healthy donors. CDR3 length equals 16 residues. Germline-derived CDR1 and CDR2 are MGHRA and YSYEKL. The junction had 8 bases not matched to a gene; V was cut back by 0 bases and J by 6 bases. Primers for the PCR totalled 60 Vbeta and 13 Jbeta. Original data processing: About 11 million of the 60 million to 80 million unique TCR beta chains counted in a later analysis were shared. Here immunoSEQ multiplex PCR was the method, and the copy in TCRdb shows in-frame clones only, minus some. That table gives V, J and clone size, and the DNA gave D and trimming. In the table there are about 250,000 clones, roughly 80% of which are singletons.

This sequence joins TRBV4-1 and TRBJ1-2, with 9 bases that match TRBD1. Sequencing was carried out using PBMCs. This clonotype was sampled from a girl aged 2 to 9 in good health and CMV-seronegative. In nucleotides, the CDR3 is TGCGCCAGCAGCCAAGATCGTACCGGGACAGGGAATGGCTACACCTTC. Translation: CASSQDRTGTGNGYTF.